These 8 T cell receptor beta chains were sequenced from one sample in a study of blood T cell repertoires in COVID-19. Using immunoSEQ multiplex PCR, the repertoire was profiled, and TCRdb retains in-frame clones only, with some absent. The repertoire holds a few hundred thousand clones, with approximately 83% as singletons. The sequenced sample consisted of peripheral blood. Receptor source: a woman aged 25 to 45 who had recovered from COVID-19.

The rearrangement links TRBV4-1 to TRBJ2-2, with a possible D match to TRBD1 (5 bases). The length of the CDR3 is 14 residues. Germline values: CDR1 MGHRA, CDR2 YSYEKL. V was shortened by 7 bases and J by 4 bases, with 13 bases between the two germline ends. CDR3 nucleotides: TGCGCCAGCACCAGGGAAGACGGCACCGGGGAGCTGTTTTTT. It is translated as CASTREDGTGELFF.

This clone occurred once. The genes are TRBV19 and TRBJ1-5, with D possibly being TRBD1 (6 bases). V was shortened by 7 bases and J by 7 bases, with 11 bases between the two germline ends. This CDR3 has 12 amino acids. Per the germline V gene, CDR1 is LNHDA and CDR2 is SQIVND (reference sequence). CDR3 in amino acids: CASKQGRQPQHF. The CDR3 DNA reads TGTGCCAGTAAACAGGGTCGACAGCCCCAGCATTTT.

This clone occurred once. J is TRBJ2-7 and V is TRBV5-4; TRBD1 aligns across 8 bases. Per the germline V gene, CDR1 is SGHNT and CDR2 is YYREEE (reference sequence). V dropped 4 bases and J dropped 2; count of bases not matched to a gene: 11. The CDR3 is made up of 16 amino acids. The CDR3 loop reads CASSQTWDRKAYEQYF. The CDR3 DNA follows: TGTGCCAGCAGCCAAACTTGGGACAGGAAAGCCTACGAGCAGTACTTC.

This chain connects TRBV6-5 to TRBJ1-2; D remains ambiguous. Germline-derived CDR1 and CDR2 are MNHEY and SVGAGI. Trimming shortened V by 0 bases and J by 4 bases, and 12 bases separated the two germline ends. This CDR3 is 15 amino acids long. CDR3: CASSYSKLGAYGYTF. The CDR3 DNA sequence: TGTGCCAGCAGTTACTCGAAACTGGGAGCCTATGGCTACACCTTC.

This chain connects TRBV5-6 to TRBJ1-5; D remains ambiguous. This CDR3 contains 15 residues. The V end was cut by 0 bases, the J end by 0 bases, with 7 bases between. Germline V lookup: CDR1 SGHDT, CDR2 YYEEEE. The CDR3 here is CASSLAAYSNQPQHF. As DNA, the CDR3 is TGTGCCAGCAGCTTGGCCGCGTATAGCAATCAGCCCCAGCATTTT.

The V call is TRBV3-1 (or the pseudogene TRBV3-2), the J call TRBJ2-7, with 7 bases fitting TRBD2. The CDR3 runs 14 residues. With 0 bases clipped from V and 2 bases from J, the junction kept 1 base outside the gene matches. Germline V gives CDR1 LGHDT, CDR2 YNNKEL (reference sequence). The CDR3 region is CASSQDGGAYEQYF. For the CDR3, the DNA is TGTGCCAGCAGCCAAGATGGGGGGGCCTACGAGCAGTACTTC.

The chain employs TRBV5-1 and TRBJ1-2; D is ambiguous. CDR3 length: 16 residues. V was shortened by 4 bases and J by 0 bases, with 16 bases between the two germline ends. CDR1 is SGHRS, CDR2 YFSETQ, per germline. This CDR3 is CASSSKEGSTNYGYTF. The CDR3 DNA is TGCGCCAGCAGCAGCAAGGAGGGCAGCACTAACTATGGCTACACCTTC.

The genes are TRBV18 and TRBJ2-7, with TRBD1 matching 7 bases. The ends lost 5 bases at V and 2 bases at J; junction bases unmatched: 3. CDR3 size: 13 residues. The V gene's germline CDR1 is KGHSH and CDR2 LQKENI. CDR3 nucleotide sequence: TGTGCCAGCTCAAAGGGACAGCCCTACGAGCAGTACTTC. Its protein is CASSKGQPYEQYF.